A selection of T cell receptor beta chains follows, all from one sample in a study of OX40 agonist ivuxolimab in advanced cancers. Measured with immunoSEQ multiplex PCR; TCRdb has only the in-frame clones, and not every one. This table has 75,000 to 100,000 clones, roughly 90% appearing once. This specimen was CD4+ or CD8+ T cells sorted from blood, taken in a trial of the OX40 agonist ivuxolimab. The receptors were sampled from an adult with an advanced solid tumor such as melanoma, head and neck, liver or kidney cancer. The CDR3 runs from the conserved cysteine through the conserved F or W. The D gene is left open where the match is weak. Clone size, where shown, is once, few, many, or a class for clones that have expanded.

TGTGCCAGTAGCCCATTCGGGGCAGAGACCAATCAGCCCCAGCATTTT,CASSPFGAETNQPQHF,-,-,TRBJ1-5,TRBV19
TGCGCCAGCAGCCAAGATCGGGGGATCAATCAGCCCCAGCATTTT,CASSQDRGINQPQHF,-,-,TRBJ1-5,TRBV4-1
TGCAGCGTTGTGGCGTCCTCTGGGGCCAACGTCCTGACTTTC,CSVVASSGANVLTF,-,-,TRBJ2-6,TRBV29-1
TGTGCCAGCAGCTTAGCCCCGTCTTCGGACAATGAGCAGTTCTTC,CASSLAPSSDNEQFF,-,-,TRBJ2-1,TRBV11-2
TGTGCCAGCAGCCGGGACTTAGGGACAGATACGCAGTATTTT,CASSRDLGTDTQYF,-,-,TRBJ2-3,TRBV5-6
TGTGCCAGCAGCTTTCACCGGGACAGGGCTGAAGCTTTCTTT,CASSFHRDRAEAFF,TRBD1,-,TRBJ1-1,TRBV11-2
TGTGCAAGTCGCACCCGGACAACAGGGACTGAAGCTTTCTTT,CASRTRTTGTEAFF,-,-,TRBJ1-1,TRBV12-2
TGTGCCAGCAGCCCGGGACTAGCGGGAGGGCCAGGAACAGATACGCAGTATTTT,CASSPGLAGGPGTDTQYF,TRBD2,-,TRBJ2-3,TRBV14
TGTGCCAGCAGCTTATTTGGGAGGATGAACACTGAAGCTTTCTTT,CASSLFGRMNTEAFF,-,-,TRBJ1-1,TRBV11-3
TGTGCCAGCAGCTTAGGTTGGGGTACGAACACTGAAGCTTTCTTT,CASSLGWGTNTEAFF,-,-,TRBJ1-1,TRBV11-2
TGTGCTAGTGCCGAGACAGCGCTCATAGGCTACACCTTC,CASAETALIGYTF,-,-,TRBJ1-2,TRBV12-5
TGTGCCAGCAGTGGTGGTTCAAGCGGGAGCGAGCAGTACTTC,CASSGGSSGSEQYF,TRBD2,-,TRBJ2-7,TRBV2
TGTGCCAGCAGTCCCCCAGGTCAAGGCTACACCTTC,CASSPPGQGYTF,-,-,TRBJ1-2,TRBV27
TGTGCCAGCAGCTCCCGGACTAGCGGGGGCCCCGGGGGGCAGTTCTTC,CASSSRTSGGPGGQFF,TRBD2,once,TRBJ2-1,TRBV13
TGTGCCAGCAGCTTCGGGGGGTTCGGCTACGAGCAGTACTTC,CASSFGGFGYEQYF,TRBD2,-,TRBJ2-7,TRBV5-8
TGTGCCAGCAGCTTAGAGTACAACACTGAAGCTTTCTTT,CASSLEYNTEAFF,-,-,TRBJ1-1,TRBV7-8
TGTGCCAGCAGCGTAGAGGACTCCGGCTCCTACAATGAGCAGTTCTTC,CASSVEDSGSYNEQFF,-,-,TRBJ2-1,TRBV9
TGTGCCAGCAGCTCTAGGACAGGGGTGGATGGCTACACCTTC,CASSSRTGVDGYTF,TRBD1,-,TRBJ1-2,TRBV9
TGTGCCAGCAGTTTCCAGGGGACCGGGGCCAACGTCCTGACTTTC,CASSFQGTGANVLTF,-,-,TRBJ2-6,TRBV27
TGCAGCGTTGAATCTCACAGCGGGAACACTGAAGCTTTCTTT,CSVESHSGNTEAFF,-,once,TRBJ1-1,TRBV29-1
TGCGCCAGCAGCCAAGTTGCCCTTAGTCGAGGTGAGCAGTTCTTC,CASSQVALSRGEQFF,-,-,TRBJ2-1,TRBV4-3
TGTGCCAGCAGCTTGGTATTACAGACTCACAATGAGCAGTTCTTC,CASSLVLQTHNEQFF,-,-,TRBJ2-1,TRBV5-4
TGTGCCAGCAGCTCCCCAGGTATCGGGGAGCTGTTTTTT,CASSSPGIGELFF,-,-,TRBJ2-2,TRBV7-9
TGTGCCAGCAGTGAACGGGGGACAGTCGAGCAGTACTTC,CASSERGTVEQYF,-,-,TRBJ2-7,TRBV6-1
TGTGCCAGCTCACCACCCCTGGACAGGGGGAGGACTGAAGCTTTCTTT,CASSPPLDRGRTEAFF,TRBD1,-,TRBJ1-1,TRBV18
TGTGCCAGCAGCTCAGGGGGCTCGAACTATGGCTACACCTTC,CASSSGGSNYGYTF,TRBD1,-,TRBJ1-2,TRBV11-2
TGTGCCAGCAGCTCTAGTCAGTGGGTCCAGGAAAAACTGTTTTTT,CASSSSQWVQEKLFF,-,-,TRBJ1-4,TRBV5-5
TGTGCCAGCAGCCCACGACTAGCGGGAGGGAAGGGGGAGCTGTTTTTT,CASSPRLAGGKGELFF,TRBD2,-,TRBJ2-2,TRBV27
TGTGCCAGCAACCCGACAGGGGGCAACAAGGCGAAGGGCTACACCTTC,CASNPTGGNKAKGYTF,TRBD1,-,TRBJ1-2,TRBV7-9
TGTGCCAGCAGCGTTGGACAGGCCTACGAGCAGTACTTC,CASSVGQAYEQYF,TRBD1,-,TRBJ2-7,TRBV5-6
TGTGCCACCAGCAGAGACCGACAGGGGTATCAGCCCCAGCATTTT,CATSRDRQGYQPQHF,TRBD1,-,TRBJ1-5,TRBV15
TGTGCCAGCAGCCATTACAATGAGCAGTTCTTC,CASSHYNEQFF,-,-,TRBJ2-1,TRBV5-6
TGTGCCAGTAGTTGGGGCACGGGAGCGGGTGAGACCCAGTACTTC,CASSWGTGAGETQYF,-,-,TRBJ2-5,TRBV19
TGCGCCAGCAGCCAAGATAGCAATCAGCCCCAGCATTTT,CASSQDSNQPQHF,-,-,TRBJ1-5,TRBV4-3
TGCGCCAGCAGCCAAGCCCGGGACAACTCCTACGAGCAGTACTTC,CASSQARDNSYEQYF,-,-,TRBJ2-7,TRBV4-1
TGCGCCAGCAGCCAAGCTCACCCGAATCCCTACAATGAGCAGTTCTTC,CASSQAHPNPYNEQFF,-,-,TRBJ2-1,TRBV4-3
TGTGCCTGGAGTGTATCCCAGAACTACGAGCAGTACTTC,CAWSVSQNYEQYF,-,-,TRBJ2-7,TRBV30
TGTGCCAGCAAGGAGGGGGACACTGAAGCTTTCTTT,CASKEGDTEAFF,-,-,TRBJ1-1,TRBV27
TGTGCCAGCAGTGCCCTCAACAGCGGTGAGCAGTTCTTC,CASSALNSGEQFF,-,once,TRBJ2-1,TRBV2
TGTGCCAGCAGTGAAGGTACCTACGAGCAGTACTTC,CASSEGTYEQYF,-,-,TRBJ2-7,TRBV2
TGTGCCAGCGGGACAGGCTACACCTTC,CASGTGYTF,-,once,TRBJ1-2,TRBV2